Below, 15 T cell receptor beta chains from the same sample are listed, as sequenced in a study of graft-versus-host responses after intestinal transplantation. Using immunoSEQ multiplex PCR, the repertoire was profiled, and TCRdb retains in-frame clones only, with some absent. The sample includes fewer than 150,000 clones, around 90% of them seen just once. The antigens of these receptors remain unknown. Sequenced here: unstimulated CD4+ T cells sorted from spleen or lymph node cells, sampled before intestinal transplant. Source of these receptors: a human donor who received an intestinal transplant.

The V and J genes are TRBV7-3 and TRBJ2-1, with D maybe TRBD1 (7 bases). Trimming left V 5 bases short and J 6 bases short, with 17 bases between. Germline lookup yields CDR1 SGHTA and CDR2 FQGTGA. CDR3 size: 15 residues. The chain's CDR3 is CASSRLRGASNEQFF. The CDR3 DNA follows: TGTGCCAGCAGCCGCCTCAGGGGGGCTTCCAATGAGCAGTTCTTC. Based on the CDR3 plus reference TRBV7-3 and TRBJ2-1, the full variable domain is GAGVSQTPSNKVTEKGKYVELRCDPISGHTALYWYRQSLGQGPEFLIYFQGTGAADDSGLPNDRFFAVRPEGSVSTLKIQRTERGDSAVYLCASSRLRGASNEQFFGPGTRLTVL.

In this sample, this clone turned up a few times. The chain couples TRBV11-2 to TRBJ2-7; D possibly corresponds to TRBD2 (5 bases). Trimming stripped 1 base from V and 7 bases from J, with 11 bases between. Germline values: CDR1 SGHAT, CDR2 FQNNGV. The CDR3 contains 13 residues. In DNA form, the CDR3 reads TGTGCCAGCAGCTTAGGCTTCTCGGGGGAGCAGTACTTC. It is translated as CASSLGFSGEQYF.

This CDR3 is CASSPDSLNQPQHF. The CDR3, as DNA: TGCGCCAGCAGTCCGGACAGCCTCAATCAGCCCCAGCATTTT. The chain joins TRBV5-1 to TRBJ1-5; tentatively, D is TRBD1 (6 bases). The V and J ends lost 5 bases and 3 bases respectively, with 12 bases between them. Germline CDR1 and CDR2: SGHRS and YFSETQ. CDR3 size: 14 residues.

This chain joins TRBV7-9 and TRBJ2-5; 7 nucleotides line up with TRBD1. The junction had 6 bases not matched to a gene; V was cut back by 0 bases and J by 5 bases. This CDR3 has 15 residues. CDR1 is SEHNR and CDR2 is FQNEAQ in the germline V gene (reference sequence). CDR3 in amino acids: CASSLATGSGETQYF. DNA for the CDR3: TGTGCCAGCAGCTTAGCGACAGGGTCGGGCGAGACCCAGTACTTC.

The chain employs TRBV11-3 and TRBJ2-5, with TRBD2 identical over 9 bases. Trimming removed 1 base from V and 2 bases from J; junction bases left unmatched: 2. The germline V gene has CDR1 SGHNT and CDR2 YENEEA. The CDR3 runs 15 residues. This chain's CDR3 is CASSLGGGAQETQYF. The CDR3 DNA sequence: TGTGCCAGCAGCTTAGGCGGGGGGGCGCAAGAGACCCAGTACTTC.

The CDR3 region is CASSLQKATNEKLFF. The CDR3 DNA reads as TGTGCCAGCAGCCTACAGAAAGCAACTAATGAAAAACTGTTTTTT. The chain is built from TRBV7-2 and TRBJ1-4; D gene ambiguous. V lost 5 bases and J 0 bases, leaving 10 bases between the germline ends. In germline, CDR1 is SGHTA, CDR2 FQGNSA. The CDR3 loop spans 15 amino acids. Variable domain in full (rest from reference TRBV7-2 and TRBJ1-4): GAGVSQSPSNKVTEKGKDVELRCDPISGHTALYWYRQSLGQGLEFLIYFQGNSAPDKSGLPSDRFSAERTGGSVSTLTIQRTQQEDSAVYLCASSLQKATNEKLFFGSGTQLSVL.

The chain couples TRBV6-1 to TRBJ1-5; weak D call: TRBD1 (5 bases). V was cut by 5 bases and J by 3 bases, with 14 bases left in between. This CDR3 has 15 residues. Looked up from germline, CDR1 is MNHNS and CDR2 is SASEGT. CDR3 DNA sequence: TGTGCCAGCAGTTCGTACAGGTCGCTCAATCAGCCCCAGCATTTT. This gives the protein CASSSYRSLNQPQHF.

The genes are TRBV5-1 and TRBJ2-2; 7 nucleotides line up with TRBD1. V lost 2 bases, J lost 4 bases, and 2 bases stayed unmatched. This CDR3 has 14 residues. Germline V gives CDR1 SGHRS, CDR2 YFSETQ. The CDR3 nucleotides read TGCGCCAGCAGCTTACAGGGGAGCACCGGGGAGCTGTTTTTT. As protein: CASSLQGSTGELFF.

CDR3 sequence reads: CAWSPYRQISTRSPLHF. CDR3 nucleotides: TGTGCCTGGAGTCCTTACCGACAGATTTCTACCCGTTCACCCCTCCACTTT. The V gene is TRBV30, the J gene TRBJ1-6; D possibly corresponds to TRBD1 (5 bases). The V and J ends lost 2 bases and 9 bases respectively, with 23 bases between them. The germline CDR1 and CDR2 sequences are GTSNPN and SVGIG (reference sequence). This CDR3 spans 17 amino acids.

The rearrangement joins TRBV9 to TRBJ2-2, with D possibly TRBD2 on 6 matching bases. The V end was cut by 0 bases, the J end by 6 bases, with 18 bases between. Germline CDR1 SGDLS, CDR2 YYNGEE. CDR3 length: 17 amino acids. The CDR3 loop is CASSVASGPGTAGELFF. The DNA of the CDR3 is TGTGCCAGCAGCGTAGCCTCGGGTCCAGGGACTGCCGGGGAGCTGTTTTTT.

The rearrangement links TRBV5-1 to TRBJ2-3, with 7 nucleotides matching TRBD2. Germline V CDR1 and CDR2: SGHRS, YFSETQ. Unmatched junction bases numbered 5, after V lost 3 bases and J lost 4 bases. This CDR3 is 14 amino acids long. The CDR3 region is CASSSGLVPDTQYF. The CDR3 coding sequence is TGCGCCAGCAGCTCAGGACTAGTCCCAGATACGCAGTATTTT.

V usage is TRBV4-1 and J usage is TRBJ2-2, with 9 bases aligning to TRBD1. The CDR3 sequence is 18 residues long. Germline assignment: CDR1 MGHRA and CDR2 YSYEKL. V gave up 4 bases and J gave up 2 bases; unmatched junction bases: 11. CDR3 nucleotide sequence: TGCGCCAGCAGCCGCCAATTGGGACAGGGACTAAACACCGGGGAGCTGTTTTTT. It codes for CASSRQLGQGLNTGELFF.

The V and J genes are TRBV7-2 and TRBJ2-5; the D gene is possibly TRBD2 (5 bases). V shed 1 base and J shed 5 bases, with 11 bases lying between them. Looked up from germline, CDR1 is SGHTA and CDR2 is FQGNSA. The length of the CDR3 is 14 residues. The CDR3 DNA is TGTGCCAGCAGCTTAGATCTAGCTTCGGAGACCCAGTACTTC. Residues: CASSLDLASETQYF. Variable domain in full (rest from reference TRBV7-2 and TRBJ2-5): GAGVSQSPSNKVTEKGKDVELRCDPISGHTALYWYRQSLGQGLEFLIYFQGNSAPDKSGLPSDRFSAERTGGSVSTLTIQRTQQEDSAVYLCASSLDLASETQYFGPGTRLLVL.

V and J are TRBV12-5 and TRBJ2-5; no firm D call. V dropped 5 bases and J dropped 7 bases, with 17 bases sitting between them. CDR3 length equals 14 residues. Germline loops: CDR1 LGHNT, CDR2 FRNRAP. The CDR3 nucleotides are TGTGCTAGTGGTCCCGCCGTGGGGTGGGGGACCCAGTACTTC. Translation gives CASGPAVGWGTQYF.

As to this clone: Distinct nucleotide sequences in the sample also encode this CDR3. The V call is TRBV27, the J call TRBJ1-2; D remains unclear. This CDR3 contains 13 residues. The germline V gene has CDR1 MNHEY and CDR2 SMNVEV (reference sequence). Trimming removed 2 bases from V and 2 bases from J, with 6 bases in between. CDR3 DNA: TGTGCCAGCAGTTTACGCGGGAACTATGGCTACACCTTC. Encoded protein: CASSLRGNYGYTF.